This TCR beta chain was documented in a study of tumour-infiltrating T cells in Burkitt lymphoma. At the level of the study: Productive clonality predicted overall and progression-free survival.

The data were produced by immunoSEQ multiplex PCR, yet TCRdb's version contains in-frame clones alone and is incomplete. The sample lists 15,000 to 20,000 clones, about 77% occurring once. The V end lost 1 base, the J end lost 11 bases, and 12 bases lay between the germline ends. Germline V gives CDR1 SGHVS, CDR2 FQNEAQ. The CDR3 is 13 amino acids. This clone was counted between two and nine times. The sample comprised tumor tissue. This clonotype originated in a human donor with diffuse large B-cell lymphoma. The V gene is TRBV7-8, the J gene TRBJ1-5, with D tentatively TRBD1 (5 bases). Written as DNA, the CDR3 is TGTGCCAGCAGCTTAGGGGGGAGGGAAGCCCAGCATTTT. It translates to CASSLGGREAQHF. Drawing the rest from reference TRBV7-8 and TRBJ1-5, the complete variable domain is GAGVSQSPRYKVAKRGQDVALRCDPISGHVSLFWYQQALGQGPEFLTYFQNEAQLDKSGLPSDRFFAERPEGSVSTLKIQRTQQEDSAVYLCASSLGGREAQHFGDGTRLSIL.